This T cell receptor beta chain was sequenced during a study of cytomegalovirus exposure and HLA in healthy donors. General study results and limits: Later, an analysis found that common viral pathogens appeared to be linked with several of the most significant clusters. Apart from CMV serostatus, no immune exposure information was available.

With respect to this clone: Its specificity is not known.

Germline values: CDR1 GTSNPN, CDR2 SVGIG (reference sequence). V lost 3 bases to trimming and J lost 7 bases; unmatched junction nucleotides: 8. The CDR3 extends over 15 amino acids. With 60 Vbeta and 13 Jbeta primers, the PCR was carried out. Assay: immunoSEQ multiplex PCR; the TCRdb copy retains only in-frame clones and omits some. The repertoire consists of under 200,000 clones, with roughly 85% occurring once and the leading ten covering 1.3%. The chain employs TRBV30 and TRBJ2-1, with TRBD2 identical over 11 bases. The TCR comes from a man aged 25-45 years in good health and CMV-seronegative. The sample was PBMCs. CDR3 nucleotides: TGTGCCTGGAGGACCCGCCTAGCGGGGGGAAATGAGCAGTTCTTC. Translation: CAWRTRLAGGNEQFF.